These T cell receptor beta chains were read from a single sample in a study of blood T cell repertoires in COVID-19. The repertoire was sequenced with immunoSEQ multiplex PCR; TCRdb's copy has only in-frame clones and lacks some. The sample includes 390,000 or so clones, around nine tenths of them seen just once. The material sequenced was PBMCs or T cells enriched from blood (not recorded which). The origin of the receptors is a woman between 50 and 59 years old who had recovered from COVID-19. Each CDR3 is given with its conserved first and last residue. The D gene is left open where the match is weak. Clone size is given for some rows only: seen once, a few or many times, or a class if the clone is expanded.

TRBD1	NA	TRBV7-2	TRBJ1-1	TGTGCCAGCAGCTCTATAGGGGCAGGGGGCCCCACTGAAGCTTTCTTT	CASSSIGAGGPTEAFF
NA	NA	TRBV27	TRBJ1-2	TGTGCCAGCAGTTTGGTATTTCGGGTGGCCGCTATTGCTGGCTACACCTTC	CASSLVFRVAAIAGYTF
NA	NA	TRBV15	TRBJ2-1	TGTGCCACCAGCAGAGATTACCGCGGGGGCCTAGACAATGAGCAGTTCTTC	CATSRDYRGGLDNEQFF
NA	NA	TRBV9	TRBJ2-2	TGTGCCAGCAGCGTAGCGTCAGTTTCAACCGGGGAGCTGTTTTTT	CASSVASVSTGELFF
TRBD2	NA	TRBV13	TRBJ2-5	TGTGCCAGCAGCCCGACTAGCGGGGGGCTAGAGACCCAGTACTTC	CASSPTSGGLETQYF
TRBD1	NA	TRBV6-5	TRBJ1-2	TGTGCCAGCAGACCACAGGGGGCGTGGGGCTACACCTTC	CASRPQGAWGYTF
NA	NA	TRBV18	TRBJ2-7	TGTGCCAGCTCGCTCTCGGGGGGCCTTCGAGACGAGCAGTACTTC	CASSLSGGLRDEQYF
NA	NA	TRBV2	TRBJ1-6	TGTGCCAGCAGCGCAGGGCACGGTAATTCACCCCTCCACTTT	CASSAGHGNSPLHF
TRBD2	NA	TRBV29-1	TRBJ2-1	TGCAGCGTTTCCGGACACGGGGGGGGTTGGTTTGAGCAGTTCTTC	CSVSGHGGGWFEQFF
TRBD1	NA	TRBV2	TRBJ1-4	TGTGCCAGCAGTGACGGACAGGTGAATGAAAAACTGTTTTTT	CASSDGQVNEKLFF
TRBD1	NA	TRBV28	TRBJ1-2	TGTGCCAGCAGTTCTACAGGGGGATCGAACTATGGCTACACCTTC	CASSSTGGSNYGYTF
NA	NA	TRBV7-9	TRBJ1-1	TGTGCCAGCAGCTTACAGGGACAGAACACTGAAGCTTTCTTT	CASSLQGQNTEAFF
NA	NA	TRBV4-2	TRBJ2-1	TGTGCCAGCAGCCAAGATAGGAGTCATTCCTACAATGAGCAGTTCTTC	CASSQDRSHSYNEQFF
NA	NA	TRBV5-1	TRBJ2-5	TGCGCCAGCAGCCCGCGAGCGGACAGCCCGAAAGAGACCCAGTACTTC	CASSPRADSPKETQYF
NA	once	TRBV7-8	TRBJ1-5	TGTGCCAGCTCCCAGGGGACCCTCAGGTCCCAGCATTTT	CASSQGTLRSQHF
TRBD2	NA	TRBV19	TRBJ2-3	TGTGCCAGCGATAGCGGGGTTCCAGATACGCAGTATTTT	CASDSGVPDTQYF
TRBD2	NA	TRBV5-1	TRBJ2-3	TGCGCCAGCAGCTATGGGACTAGCGGGGGGTTCGCAGATACGCAGTATTTT	CASSYGTSGGFADTQYF
TRBD2	NA	TRBV7-9	TRBJ2-1	TGTGCCAGCAGCTTTGGAGCGGGGGGGCACTATGAGCAGTTCTTC	CASSFGAGGHYEQFF